The source of this T cell receptor (beta chain) is a study of siplizumab effects on memory and regulatory T cells. This CDR3 spans 14 amino acids. Germline assignment: CDR1 SGDLS and CDR2 YYNGEE. V was shortened by 0 bases and J by 7 bases, with 8 bases between the two germline ends. Roughly 95,000 TCR templates per sample were assayed. Using immunoSEQ multiplex PCR, the repertoire was profiled, and TCRdb retains in-frame clones only, with some absent. The table lists around 82,000 clones, about 92% of them singletons. The origin of this receptor is a human donor in good health. The chain uses TRBV9 and TRBJ1-6; the D is unclear. The sequenced material came from CD8+ T cells sorted from blood. The DNA for the CDR3 is TGTGCCAGCAGCGTAGGGGAGAGCAATTCACCCCTCCACTTT. It is translated as CASSVGESNSPLHF.